This T cell receptor (beta chain) derives from a study of cytomegalovirus exposure and HLA in healthy donors. The study, taken as a whole, reports: Rarity characterized most TCR sequences, yet some public TCRs appeared in many donors. TCR beta chains numbering approximately 150 were designated cytomegalovirus-associated.

The data were produced by immunoSEQ multiplex PCR, yet TCRdb's version contains in-frame clones alone and is incomplete. The data hold under 200,000 clones, with about nine tenths observed a single time. V lost 2 bases, J lost 7 bases, and 6 bases stayed unmatched. CDR1 and CDR2 (germline): SGHTA, FQGNSA. This CDR3 is 14 amino acids long. Remarks on this clone: Its matching antigen is unknown.

Sequencing was performed on PBMCs. This chain connects TRBV7-2 to TRBJ1-2, with TRBD1 matching over 8 bases. The sequence was obtained from a woman in her 30s in good health and CMV-seronegative. CDR3 coding DNA: TGTGCCAGCAGCTTATTAACAGGGGGTGGTGGCTACACCTTC. It yields the protein CASSLLTGGGGYTF.